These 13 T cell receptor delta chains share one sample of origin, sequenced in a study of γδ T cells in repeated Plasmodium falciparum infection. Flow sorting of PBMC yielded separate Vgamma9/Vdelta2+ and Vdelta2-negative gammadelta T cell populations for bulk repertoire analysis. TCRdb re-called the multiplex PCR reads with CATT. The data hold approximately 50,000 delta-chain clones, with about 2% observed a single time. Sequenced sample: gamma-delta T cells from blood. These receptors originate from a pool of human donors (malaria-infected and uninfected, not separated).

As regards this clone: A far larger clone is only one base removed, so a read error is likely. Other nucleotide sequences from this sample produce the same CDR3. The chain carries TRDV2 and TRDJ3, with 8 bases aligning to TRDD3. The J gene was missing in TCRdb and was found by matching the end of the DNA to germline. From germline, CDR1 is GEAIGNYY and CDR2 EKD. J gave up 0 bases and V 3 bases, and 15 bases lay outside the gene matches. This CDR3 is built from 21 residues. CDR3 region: CACDRNPNWGIGSWDTRQMFF. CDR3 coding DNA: TGTGCCTGTGACCGGAACCCTAATTGGGGGATCGGCTCCTGGGACACCCGACAGATGTTTTTC.

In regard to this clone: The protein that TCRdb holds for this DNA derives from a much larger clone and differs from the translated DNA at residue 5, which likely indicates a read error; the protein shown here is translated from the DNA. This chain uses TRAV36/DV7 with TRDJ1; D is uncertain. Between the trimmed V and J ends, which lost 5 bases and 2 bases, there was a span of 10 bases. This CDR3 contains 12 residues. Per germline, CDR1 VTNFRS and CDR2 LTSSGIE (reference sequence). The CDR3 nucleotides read TGTGCTGTAAGAGAAACAACCGATAAACTCATCTTT. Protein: CAVRETTDKLIF.

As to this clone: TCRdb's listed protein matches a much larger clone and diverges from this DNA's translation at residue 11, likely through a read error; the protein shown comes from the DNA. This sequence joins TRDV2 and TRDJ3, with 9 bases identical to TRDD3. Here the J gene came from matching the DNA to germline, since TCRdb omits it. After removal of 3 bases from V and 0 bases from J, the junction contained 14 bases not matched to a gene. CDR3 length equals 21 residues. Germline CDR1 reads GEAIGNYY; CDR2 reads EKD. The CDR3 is CACDPQPYWGTGSWDTRQMFF. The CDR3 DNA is TGTGCCTGTGACCCTCAACCGTACTGGGGGACGGGCTCCTGGGACACCCGACAGATGTTTTTC.

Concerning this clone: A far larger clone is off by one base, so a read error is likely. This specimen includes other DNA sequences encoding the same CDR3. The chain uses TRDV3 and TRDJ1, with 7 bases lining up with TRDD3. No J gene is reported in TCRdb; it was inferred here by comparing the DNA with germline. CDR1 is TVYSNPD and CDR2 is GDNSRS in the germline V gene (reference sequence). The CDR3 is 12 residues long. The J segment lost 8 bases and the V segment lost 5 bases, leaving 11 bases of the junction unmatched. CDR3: CARGADTRKLIF. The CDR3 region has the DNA TGTGCCCGGGGGGCGGATACGCGGAAACTCATCTTT.

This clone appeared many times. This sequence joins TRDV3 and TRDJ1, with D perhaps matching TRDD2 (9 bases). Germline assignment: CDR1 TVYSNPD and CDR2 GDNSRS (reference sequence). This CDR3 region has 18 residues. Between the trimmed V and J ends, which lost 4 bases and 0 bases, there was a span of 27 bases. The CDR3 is CASPAFLRRGGYTDKLIF. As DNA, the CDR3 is TGTGCCTCGCCGGCCTTCCTACGTCGTGGGGGATACACCGATAAACTCATCTTT.

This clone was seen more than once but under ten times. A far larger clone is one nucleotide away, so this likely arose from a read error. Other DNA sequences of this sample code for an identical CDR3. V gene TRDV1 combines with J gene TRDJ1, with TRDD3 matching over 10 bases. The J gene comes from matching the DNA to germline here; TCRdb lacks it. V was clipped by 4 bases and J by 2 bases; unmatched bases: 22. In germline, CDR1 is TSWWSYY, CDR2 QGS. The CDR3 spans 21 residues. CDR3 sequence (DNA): TGTGCTCTTGGGGGTACCCGGCCCTCGCGATGGGGGATACCCGTGACCGATAAACTCATCTTT. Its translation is CALGGTRPSRWGIPVTDKLIF.

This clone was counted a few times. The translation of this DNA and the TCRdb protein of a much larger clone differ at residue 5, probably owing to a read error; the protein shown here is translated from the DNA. The CDR3 here is CAFSLLRAYWGIRSYTDKLIF. CDR3 coding DNA: TGTGCCTTTTCCCTCCTACGGGCATACTGGGGGATACGCTCGTACACCGATAAACTCATCTTT. This chain connects TRDV3 to TRDJ1; 13 bases match TRDD3. Per the germline V gene, CDR1 is TVYSNPD and CDR2 is GDNSRS (reference sequence). CDR3 length equals 21 residues. The junction had 21 bases not matched to a gene; V was cut back by 2 bases and J by 0 bases.

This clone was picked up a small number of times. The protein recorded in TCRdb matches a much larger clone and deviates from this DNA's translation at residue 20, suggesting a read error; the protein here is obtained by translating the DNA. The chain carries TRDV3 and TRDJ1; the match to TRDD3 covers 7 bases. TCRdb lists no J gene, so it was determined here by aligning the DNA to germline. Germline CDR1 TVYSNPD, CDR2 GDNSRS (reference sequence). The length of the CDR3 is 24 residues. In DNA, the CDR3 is TGTGCCTTTTACCACCACTTTTCAAGGGCACGACAGACGGGGGATGGATGGAACACCAATAAACTCATCTTT. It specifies CAFYHHFSRARQTGDGWNTNKLIF.

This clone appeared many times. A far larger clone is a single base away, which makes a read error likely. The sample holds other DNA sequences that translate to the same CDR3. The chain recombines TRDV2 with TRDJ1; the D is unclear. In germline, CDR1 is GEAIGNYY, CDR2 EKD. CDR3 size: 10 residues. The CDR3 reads CACDPNKLIF. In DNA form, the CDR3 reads TGCGCCTGTGACCCTAACAAACTCATCTTT.

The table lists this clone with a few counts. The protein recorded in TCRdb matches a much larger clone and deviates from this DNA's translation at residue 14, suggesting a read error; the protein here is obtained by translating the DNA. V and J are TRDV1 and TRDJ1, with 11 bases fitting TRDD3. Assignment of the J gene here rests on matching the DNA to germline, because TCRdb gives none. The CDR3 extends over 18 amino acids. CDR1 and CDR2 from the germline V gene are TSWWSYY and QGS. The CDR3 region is CALGKPYWGIAGTGKLIF. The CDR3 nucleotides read TGTGCTCTTGGGAAACCGTACTGGGGGATAGCGGGCACCGGTAAACTCATCTTT.

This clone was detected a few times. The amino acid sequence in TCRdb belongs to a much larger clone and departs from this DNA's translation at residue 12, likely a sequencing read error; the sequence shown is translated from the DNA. The CDR3 bases are TGTGCTTATAGGAGGGTTTCCCCCTCCGAAGGCACTCGGTACACCGATAAACTCATCTTT. Protein: CAYRRVSPSEGTRYTDKLIF. The rearrangement joins TRAV38-2/DV8 to TRDJ1; D call uncertain. No J gene is reported in TCRdb; it was inferred here by comparing the DNA with germline. Germline loops: CDR1 TSESDYY, CDR2 QEAYKQQN. The CDR3 loop spans 20 amino acids. Trimming pared 2 bases from V and 0 bases from J, leaving 26 bases between.

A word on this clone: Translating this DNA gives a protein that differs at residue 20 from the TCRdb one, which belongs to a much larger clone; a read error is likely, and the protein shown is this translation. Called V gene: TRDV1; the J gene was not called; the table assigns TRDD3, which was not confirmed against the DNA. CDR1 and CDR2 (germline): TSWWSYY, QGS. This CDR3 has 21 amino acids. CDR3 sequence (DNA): TGTGCTCTTGGGGAAGGGATCCTAAGTCGACTGGGGGTCATGTACACCGATAAACTCACCTTT. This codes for CALGEGILSRLGVMYTDKLTF.

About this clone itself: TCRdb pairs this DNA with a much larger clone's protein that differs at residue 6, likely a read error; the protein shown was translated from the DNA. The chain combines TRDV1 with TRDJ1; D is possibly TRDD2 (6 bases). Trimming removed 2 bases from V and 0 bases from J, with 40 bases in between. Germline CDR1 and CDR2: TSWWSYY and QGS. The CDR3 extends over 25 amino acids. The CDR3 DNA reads TGTGCTCTTGGGGAAATCCTTCCCAACCTATTAGTGCTTAAGGGATTATGGATGTACACCGATAAACTCATCTTT. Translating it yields CALGEILPNLLVLKGLWMYTDKLIF.